The 23 T cell receptor beta chains given below trace back to one sample, sequenced in a study of cytomegalovirus exposure and HLA in healthy donors. Data came from immunoSEQ multiplex PCR; TCRdb stores just in-frame clones and leaves some out. The table has tens of thousands of clones, over 95% seen once. Sequencing was carried out using PBMCs. Source of these receptors: a woman aged 18 to 35 in good health and CMV-seropositive.

J is TRBJ2-4 and V is TRBV28; TRBD2 agrees at 7 bases. This CDR3 is 17 amino acids long. Trimming at V came to 6 bases and at J to 0 bases, leaving 11 bases not matched to a gene. The germline gives CDR1 MDHEN, CDR2 SYDVKM. This CDR3 reads CASSRGRGTIAKNIQYF. Written as DNA, the CDR3 is TGTGCCAGCAGCCGGGGACGGGGGACTATAGCCAAAAACATTCAGTACTTC.

The chain links TRBV7-2 to TRBJ2-5; D possibly corresponds to TRBD1 (5 bases). Germline CDR1 and CDR2: SGHTA and FQGNSA. Trimming stripped 2 bases from V and 9 bases from J, with 16 bases between. The CDR3 length is 14 residues. CDR3 nucleotides: TGTGCCAGCAGCTTAATCTCGGCCAGGGCGGCCCAGTACTTC. This codes for CASSLISARAAQYF.

The genes are TRBV4-1 and TRBJ2-5, with D perhaps matching TRBD1 (6 bases). Per the germline V gene, CDR1 is MGHRA and CDR2 is YSYEKL. The CDR3 spans 13 residues. V lost 1 base, J lost 7 bases, and 10 bases lay in between. The CDR3 here is CASSQAGVGTQYF. The CDR3 DNA reads as TGCGCCAGCAGCCAAGCAGGGGTGGGGACCCAGTACTTC.

The CDR3 DNA reads as TGTGCCAGCAGTTTCCGCGAGGCTGGGGGGGACAGGGCAGGAGATACGCAGTATTTT. Protein product: CASSFREAGGDRAGDTQYF. The chain employs TRBV28 and TRBJ2-3, with 9 bases identical to TRBD1. The length of the CDR3 is 19 residues. Looked up from germline, CDR1 is MDHEN and CDR2 is SYDVKM. Trimming removed 3 bases from V and 5 bases from J; junction bases left unmatched: 18.

The chain joins TRBV5-1 to TRBJ2-5; tentatively, D is TRBD1 (6 bases). V lost 6 bases, J lost 4 bases, and 16 bases lay in between. Germline loops: CDR1 SGHRS, CDR2 YFSETQ. This CDR3 region has 14 residues. Written as DNA, the CDR3 is TGCGCCAGCAACTTAGGGGGTCTCGGAGAGACCCAGTACTTC. Encoded protein: CASNLGGLGETQYF.

This chain links TRBV6-6 with TRBJ2-5; perhaps TRBD2 as D (6 bases). The CDR3 covers 14 residues. From germline, CDR1 is MNHNY and CDR2 SVGAGI (reference sequence). The V gene lost 2 bases and the J gene lost 2 bases, with 9 bases spanning the gap. The CDR3 loop reads CASSYAGPQETQYF. The CDR3 DNA reads TGTGCCAGCAGTTACGCGGGGCCGCAAGAGACCCAGTACTTC.

The chain joins TRBV16 to TRBJ1-1, with D tentatively TRBD1 (6 bases). CDR1 and CDR2 (germline): KGHSY, FQNENV. V lost 2 bases and J lost 3, with 7 bases in between. This CDR3 is built from 13 residues. The CDR3 loop reads CASSQGTYTEAFF. As DNA, the CDR3 is TGTGCCAGCAGCCAAGGGACATACACTGAAGCTTTCTTT.

This chain connects TRBV7-8 to TRBJ2-5; a possible D gene is TRBD1 (5 bases). Trimming stripped 1 base from V and 4 bases from J, with 16 bases between. Germline CDR1 reads SGHVS; CDR2 reads FQNEAQ. The CDR3 runs to 16 residues. DNA for the CDR3: TGTGCCAGCAGCTTAGTCGTTTTGGCAGGGTTAGAGACCCAGTACTTC. It yields the protein CASSLVVLAGLETQYF.

The J gene is TRBJ2-4, the V gene TRBV30; D unresolved. V was cut by 1 base and J by 0 bases, with 7 bases left in between. Germline V gene lookup returns CDR1 GTSNPN and CDR2 SVGIG (reference sequence). The length of the CDR3 is 14 residues. The CDR3: CAWSGGVAKNIQYF. The CDR3 DNA follows: TGTGCCTGGAGTGGTGGAGTAGCCAAAAACATTCAGTACTTC.

The chain has TRBV4-1 and TRBJ2-1, with D perhaps TRBD2 (6 bases). Germline V gene lookup returns CDR1 MGHRA and CDR2 YSYEKL. CDR3 length equals 16 residues. V was shortened by 4 bases and J by 3 bases, with 16 bases between the two germline ends. The CDR3 sequence: CASSRIGGKGYNEQFF. CDR3 DNA: TGCGCCAGCAGCCGAATCGGGGGTAAGGGCTACAATGAGCAGTTCTTC.

The chain recombines TRBV7-9 with TRBJ1-2; tentative D call: TRBD1 (5 bases). The CDR3 has 16 amino acids. Germline CDR1 and CDR2: SEHNR and FQNEAQ (reference sequence). V was cut by 3 bases and J by 3 bases, with 17 bases left in between. The CDR3 spells CASSFQGKVSDYGYTF. In DNA, the CDR3 is TGTGCCAGCAGCTTCCAGGGAAAGGTGTCGGACTATGGCTACACCTTC.

The chain couples TRBV2 to TRBJ1-5; tentatively, D is TRBD1 (6 bases). Trimming shortened V by 6 bases and J by 0 bases, and 12 bases separated the two germline ends. This CDR3 spans 15 amino acids. Germline CDR1 SNHLY, CDR2 FYNNEI. The CDR3 DNA reads as TGTGCCAGCAGACTCGGACAGAATAGCAATCAGCCCCAGCATTTT. Its translation: CASRLGQNSNQPQHF.

This chain links TRBV7-9 with TRBJ2-1, with D perhaps matching TRBD2 (6 bases). The germline CDR1 and CDR2 sequences are SEHNR and FQNEAQ (reference sequence). V gave up 4 bases and J gave up 4 bases, with 14 bases separating them. The length of the CDR3 is 15 residues. Written as DNA, the CDR3 is TGTGCCAGCAGCTCAGGCGGGGTCTTTTACAATGAGCAGTTCTTC. It translates to CASSSGGVFYNEQFF.

The CDR3 spells CAWSQTGGRTGTGELFF. DNA for the CDR3: TGTGCCTGGAGTCAGACAGGTGGGCGGACGGGAACCGGGGAGCTGTTTTTT. The rearrangement links TRBV30 to TRBJ2-2; D may be TRBD1 (6 bases). The germline gives CDR1 GTSNPN, CDR2 SVGIG (reference sequence). The CDR3 has 17 amino acids. The germline V and J ends were trimmed by 2 bases and 5 bases, with 21 bases remaining between them.

The chain combines TRBV30 with TRBJ1-2; 7 bases are a match to TRBD1. The germline V gene has CDR1 GTSNPN and CDR2 SVGIG (reference sequence). CDR3 length: 15 amino acids. With V trimmed by 3 bases and J by 4 bases, 11 bases remained unmatched. The CDR3 sequence: CAWRGDRDSGYGYTF. In DNA form, the CDR3 reads TGTGCCTGGAGGGGAGACAGGGATTCAGGCTATGGCTACACCTTC. The whole variable domain, remainder taken from reference TRBV30 and TRBJ1-2, is SQTIHQWPATLVQPVGSPLSLECTVEGTSNPNLYWYRQAAGRGLQLLFYSVGIGQISSEVPQNLSASRPQDRQFILSSKKLLLSDSGFYLCAWRGDRDSGYGYTFGSGTRLTVV.

J is TRBJ2-3 and V is TRBV9; 9 positions match TRBD1. The CDR3 is 16 residues long. Per the germline V gene, CDR1 is SGDLS and CDR2 is YYNGEE. The V and J ends lost 0 bases and 4 bases, in that order; junction bases with no gene match: 6. Here the CDR3 reads CASSVAGTGTPDTQYF. Here the CDR3 DNA reads TGTGCCAGCAGCGTAGCTGGGACAGGGACCCCAGATACGCAGTATTTT.

J is TRBJ2-1 and V is TRBV7-8, with 7 bases that match TRBD2. The CDR3 has 16 residues. The germline CDR1 and CDR2 sequences are SGHVS and FQNEAQ. The V gene end was trimmed by 5 bases and the J gene end by 9 bases; junction bases not matched to a gene: 16. This chain's CDR3 is CASSPVIRTRGSEQFF. The CDR3 bases are TGTGCCAGCAGCCCCGTCATAAGGACTAGGGGTTCTGAGCAGTTCTTC.

The rearrangement uses TRBV28 and TRBJ2-7, with TRBD2 identical over 14 bases. The germline gives CDR1 MDHEN, CDR2 SYDVKM. The V gene end was trimmed by 5 bases and the J gene end by 3 bases; junction bases not matched to a gene: 6. The CDR3 extends over 16 amino acids. CDR3 region: CASSVPGLAGVYEQYF. CDR3 nucleotide sequence: TGTGCCAGCAGTGTCCCGGGACTAGCGGGAGTCTACGAGCAGTACTTC.

A single count supports this clone. This sequence joins TRBV15 and TRBJ1-2; possibly TRBD1 for D (5 bases). Trimming removed 0 bases at V and 5 bases at J, with 16 bases between. This CDR3 has 16 amino acids. Germline V gene data show CDR1 as LNHNV and CDR2 as YYDKDF (reference sequence). The CDR3 DNA reads TGTGCCACCAGCAGAGAATACGACGGGGGGGATTATGGCTACACCTTC. Amino acid sequence: CATSREYDGGDYGYTF.

The V and J genes are TRBV7-2 and TRBJ2-2; 7 bases are shared with TRBD2. This CDR3 is 16 amino acids long. J gave up 4 bases and V 3 bases, and 8 bases lay outside the gene matches. Germline V lookup: CDR1 SGHTA, CDR2 FQGNSA. The CDR3 region has the DNA TGTGCCAGCAGCTTCTCTGCAGCGGGATCCACCGGGGAGCTGTTTTTT. This translates into CASSFSAAGSTGELFF.

This sequence joins TRBV9 and TRBJ2-5, with 9 bases matching TRBD1. Trimming removed 0 bases from V and 4 bases from J; junction bases left unmatched: 7. Germline V lookup: CDR1 SGDLS, CDR2 YYNGEE. The CDR3 sequence is 16 residues long. The CDR3 DNA is TGTGCCAGCAGCGTAGGAATCGGACAGGGGATAGAGACCCAGTACTTC. Translated, it gives CASSVGIGQGIETQYF.

The rearrangement joins TRBV7-9 to TRBJ2-1; a weak D match, TRBD2 (6 bases). The ends were cut back, 0 bases at V and 4 bases at J, with 10 bases in the middle. The length of the CDR3 is 15 residues. Germline values: CDR1 SEHNR, CDR2 FQNEAQ (reference sequence). In DNA form, the CDR3 reads TGTGCCAGCAGCTTAGCGATGGAGGGATACAATGAGCAGTTCTTC. Protein product: CASSLAMEGYNEQFF.

This chain uses TRBV7-2 with TRBJ2-2; tentatively, D is TRBD1 (5 bases). This CDR3 is 16 amino acids long. V shed 2 bases and J shed 3 bases, with 13 bases lying between them. CDR1 is SGHTA and CDR2 is FQGNSA in the germline V gene. CDR3 nucleotide sequence: TGTGCCAGCAGCTTAATTCCAGGGTGGGACACCGGGGAGCTGTTTTTT. Its protein product is CASSLIPGWDTGELFF.